These T cell receptor beta chains were read from a single sample in a study of blood T cell repertoires in COVID-19. Libraries were prepared by immunoSEQ multiplex PCR; TCRdb keeps only in-frame clonotypes and omits some of them. The sample lists roughly 220,000 clones, 80% to 85% seen once, with just under 20% in the top ten. What was sequenced was peripheral blood. These receptors were obtained from a man aged 25-40 years with active or convalescent COVID-19. CDR3s include the opening cysteine and the closing phenylalanine or tryptophan. The order of the fields is D gene, clone size, J gene, V gene, CDR3 DNA, CDR3 protein. A D gene is named only where the DNA matches it firmly. Not all rows give a size; the values are once, few, many and, for expanded clones, a class.

d_gene: NA
abundance: few
j_gene: TRBJ2-1
v_gene: TRBV4-2
CDR3nt: TGTGCCAGCAGCCAACGCCTAGCGTCCTACAATGAGCAGTTCTTC
CDR3aa: CASSQRLASYNEQFF

d_gene: NA
abundance: NA
j_gene: TRBJ2-7
v_gene: TRBV3-1/TRBV3-2
CDR3nt: TGTGCCAGCAGCCAATCCCCCTCCGAGCAGTACTTC
CDR3aa: CASSQSPSEQYF

d_gene: TRBD2
abundance: NA
j_gene: TRBJ2-5
v_gene: TRBV5-5
CDR3nt: TGTGCCAGCAGCTTGGAAAGCGGGAGGGCCGGAGAGACCCAGTACTTC
CDR3aa: CASSLESGRAGETQYF

d_gene: TRBD1
abundance: NA
j_gene: TRBJ2-7
v_gene: TRBV27
CDR3nt: TGTGCCAGCGGGGGACAGGGTTTATACGAGCAGTACTTC
CDR3aa: CASGGQGLYEQYF

d_gene: TRBD2
abundance: many
j_gene: TRBJ2-7
v_gene: TRBV6-6
CDR3nt: TGTGCCAGCAGCGACACCTCTAGCGGAGATCCTAACGAGCAGTACTTC
CDR3aa: CASSDTSSGDPNEQYF

d_gene: NA
abundance: NA
j_gene: TRBJ1-5
v_gene: TRBV14
CDR3nt: TGTGCCAGCAGCCAAGCCGGGGTTCGTATCAATCAGCCCCAGCATTTT
CDR3aa: CASSQAGVRINQPQHF

d_gene: NA
abundance: NA
j_gene: TRBJ2-3
v_gene: TRBV9
CDR3nt: TGTGCCAGCAGCGTGGAGCGGCTTAGCACAGATACGCAGTATTTT
CDR3aa: CASSVERLSTDTQYF

d_gene: NA
abundance: NA
j_gene: TRBJ1-2
v_gene: TRBV28
CDR3nt: TGTGCCAGCAGTTTGGGGCTGTATGGCTACACCTTC
CDR3aa: CASSLGLYGYTF

d_gene: TRBD2
abundance: NA
j_gene: TRBJ2-3
v_gene: TRBV5-1
CDR3nt: TGCGCCAGCAGCTTCCTTCGACTAGCGGGGGGGCCGTATACGCAGTATTTT
CDR3aa: CASSFLRLAGGPYTQYF

d_gene: NA
abundance: NA
j_gene: TRBJ2-1
v_gene: TRBV7-9
CDR3nt: TGTGCCAGCAGCTTAGTACCGGCGGGCTCCTACAATGAGCAGTTCTTC
CDR3aa: CASSLVPAGSYNEQFF

d_gene: TRBD1
abundance: NA
j_gene: TRBJ2-5
v_gene: TRBV5-1
CDR3nt: TGCGCCAGCAGCTTGTTTAACAGGGGAGAGACCCAGTACTTC
CDR3aa: CASSLFNRGETQYF

d_gene: NA
abundance: NA
j_gene: TRBJ2-5
v_gene: TRBV6-2/TRBV6-3
CDR3nt: TGTGCCAGCAGTGACGGAGAGAGGGAGACCCAGTACTTC
CDR3aa: CASSDGERETQYF

d_gene: TRBD1
abundance: once
j_gene: TRBJ2-3
v_gene: TRBV9
CDR3nt: TGTGCCAGCAGCGTAGCAGGGGGCAGGGCAGATACGCAGTATTTT
CDR3aa: CASSVAGGRADTQYF

d_gene: NA
abundance: few
j_gene: TRBJ1-6
v_gene: TRBV27
CDR3nt: TGTGCCAGCAGTTTAAGGGAGGGGTCCAATTCACCCCTCCACTTT
CDR3aa: CASSLREGSNSPLHF

d_gene: TRBD2
abundance: NA
j_gene: TRBJ2-5
v_gene: TRBV7-8
CDR3nt: TGTGCCAGCAGCTTAAAAGAGGCTAGCGGGAGACGGACCCAGTACTTC
CDR3aa: CASSLKEASGRRTQYF

d_gene: NA
abundance: NA
j_gene: TRBJ2-1
v_gene: TRBV2
CDR3nt: TGTGCCAGCCGGGTCGGAGAGGTCAATGAGCAGTTCTTC
CDR3aa: CASRVGEVNEQFF

d_gene: NA
abundance: NA
j_gene: TRBJ1-2
v_gene: TRBV18
CDR3nt: TGTGCCAGCTCACTGGTAGAAATCGATATCTATGGCTACACCTTC
CDR3aa: CASSLVEIDIYGYTF

d_gene: NA
abundance: NA
j_gene: TRBJ1-1
v_gene: TRBV25-1
CDR3nt: TGTGCCAGCAGTCCACGGGGCAGGGGCAACGCTGAAGCTTTCTTT
CDR3aa: CASSPRGRGNAEAFF

d_gene: NA
abundance: NA
j_gene: TRBJ2-5
v_gene: TRBV24-1
CDR3nt: TGTGCCACCAGTGATCGGACAAAGTACCAAGAGACCCAGTACTTC
CDR3aa: CATSDRTKYQETQYF

d_gene: TRBD1
abundance: NA
j_gene: TRBJ2-1
v_gene: TRBV23-1
CDR3nt: TGCGCCAGCAGTCAATGCCCCGGACAGGGGGCTCTCAATGAGCAGTTCTTC
CDR3aa: CASSQCPGQGALNEQFF

d_gene: TRBD2
abundance: NA
j_gene: TRBJ2-1
v_gene: TRBV9
CDR3nt: TGTGCCAGCAGCGTAGCCCCGACTAGCGGGGTCAATGAGCAGTTCTTC
CDR3aa: CASSVAPTSGVNEQFF

d_gene: NA
abundance: NA
j_gene: TRBJ1-1
v_gene: TRBV7-2
CDR3nt: TGTGCCAGCAGCTTAGTGGGGGGGCCTGAAGCTTTCTTT
CDR3aa: CASSLVGGPEAFF

d_gene: NA
abundance: NA
j_gene: TRBJ2-7
v_gene: TRBV5-1
CDR3nt: TGCGCCAGCAGACAGGGATACGAGCAGTACTTC
CDR3aa: CASRQGYEQYF

d_gene: TRBD2
abundance: NA
j_gene: TRBJ2-4
v_gene: TRBV7-9
CDR3nt: TGTGCCAGCAGCTTGCCTGGACTAGCGGAAAACATTCAGTACTTC
CDR3aa: CASSLPGLAENIQYF

d_gene: TRBD2
abundance: NA
j_gene: TRBJ2-2
v_gene: TRBV30
CDR3nt: TGTGCCTTCCAAGCGGGGGGGCCCGGGGAGCTGTTTTTT
CDR3aa: CAFQAGGPGELFF

d_gene: NA
abundance: NA
j_gene: TRBJ1-1
v_gene: TRBV6-6
CDR3nt: TGTGCCAGCAGCTCCGTTGAGAGGAACACTGAAGCTTTCTTT
CDR3aa: CASSSVERNTEAFF

d_gene: NA
abundance: NA
j_gene: TRBJ2-3
v_gene: TRBV6-5
CDR3nt: TGTGCCAGCAGGGCTAGCGCTAGCACAGATACGCAGTATTTT
CDR3aa: CASRASASTDTQYF

d_gene: NA
abundance: NA
j_gene: TRBJ2-7
v_gene: TRBV28
CDR3nt: TGTGCCAGCACCCAGCGGGTTCCCTACGAGCAGTACTTC
CDR3aa: CASTQRVPYEQYF

d_gene: NA
abundance: NA
j_gene: TRBJ2-1
v_gene: TRBV27
CDR3nt: TGTGCCAGCCAGCGCGAGGTCGGAGAGCAGTTCTTC
CDR3aa: CASQREVGEQFF

d_gene: NA
abundance: NA
j_gene: TRBJ1-1
v_gene: TRBV11-2
CDR3nt: TGTGCCAGCAGCTTATCCAGGACAACGGATGAAGCTTTCTTT
CDR3aa: CASSLSRTTDEAFF

d_gene: NA
abundance: NA
j_gene: TRBJ1-4
v_gene: TRBV12-3/TRBV12-4
CDR3nt: TGTGCCAGCAGCCGGTCGAATGAAAAACTGTTTTTT
CDR3aa: CASSRSNEKLFF

d_gene: TRBD1
abundance: NA
j_gene: TRBJ1-1
v_gene: TRBV5-1
CDR3nt: TGCGCCAGCAGGACAGGGGATCTGAACACTGGGGCTTTCTTT
CDR3aa: CASRTGDLNTGAFF

d_gene: TRBD1
abundance: NA
j_gene: TRBJ2-2
v_gene: TRBV5-5
CDR3nt: TGTGCCAGCAGCTTGGTTTGGGGACAGGGATCGAACACCGGGGAGCTGTTTTTT
CDR3aa: CASSLVWGQGSNTGELFF

d_gene: NA
abundance: NA
j_gene: TRBJ1-2
v_gene: TRBV24-1
CDR3nt: TGTGCCACCAGTGATCGGGACCTTCGGGCGGGGGGCTACACCTTC
CDR3aa: CATSDRDLRAGGYTF

d_gene: NA
abundance: NA
j_gene: TRBJ1-5
v_gene: TRBV4-2
CDR3nt: TGTGCCAGCAGCCAAGATAGGGGTCGGCCCCAGCATTTT
CDR3aa: CASSQDRGRPQHF

d_gene: TRBD1
abundance: NA
j_gene: TRBJ1-5
v_gene: TRBV7-2
CDR3nt: TGTGCCAGCAGCTCCCAGGGGGCGATGGGTCAGCCCCAGCATTTT
CDR3aa: CASSSQGAMGQPQHF

d_gene: TRBD1
abundance: NA
j_gene: TRBJ2-6
v_gene: TRBV5-1
CDR3nt: TGCGCCAGCAGCCCACAGGGGGCTGGGGCCAACGTCCTGACTTTC
CDR3aa: CASSPQGAGANVLTF

d_gene: NA
abundance: NA
j_gene: TRBJ2-7
v_gene: TRBV4-2
CDR3nt: TGTGCCAGCAGCCAAGAAGGTCATGGGGGCAGGTCCTACGAGCAGTACTTC
CDR3aa: CASSQEGHGGRSYEQYF

d_gene: NA
abundance: NA
j_gene: TRBJ1-1
v_gene: TRBV30
CDR3nt: TGTGCCTGGAGTCGGCCTAGAGGGACTGAAGCTTTCTTT
CDR3aa: CAWSRPRGTEAFF

d_gene: NA
abundance: NA
j_gene: TRBJ2-1
v_gene: TRBV19
CDR3nt: TGTGCCAGTAGTATAGGCCCTAGGCCTGACAATGAGCAGTTCTTC
CDR3aa: CASSIGPRPDNEQFF

d_gene: NA
abundance: NA
j_gene: TRBJ1-4
v_gene: TRBV3-1/TRBV3-2
CDR3nt: TGTGCCAGCAGCCCGACAGTGAGGGGGGAAAAACTGTTTTTT
CDR3aa: CASSPTVRGEKLFF

d_gene: NA
abundance: NA
j_gene: TRBJ1-5
v_gene: TRBV28
CDR3nt: TGTGCCAGCAGTTTAACCGGGAAGGGCAATCAGCCCCAGCATTTT
CDR3aa: CASSLTGKGNQPQHF

d_gene: TRBD1
abundance: NA
j_gene: TRBJ2-7
v_gene: TRBV7-9
CDR3nt: TGTGCCAGCAGCGCTTCACAGGGGGTCCTACGAGCGCAGTACTTC
CDR3aa: CASSASQGVLRAQYF

d_gene: TRBD2
abundance: once
j_gene: TRBJ2-1
v_gene: TRBV7-2
CDR3nt: TGTGCCAACGGACTAGCGGGGGGTTCGTACAATGAGCAGTTCTTC
CDR3aa: CANGLAGGSYNEQFF

d_gene: TRBD2
abundance: NA
j_gene: TRBJ2-7
v_gene: TRBV4-2
CDR3nt: TGTGCCAGCAGCCCTGGACTAGAAACCTACGAGCAGTACTTC
CDR3aa: CASSPGLETYEQYF

d_gene: TRBD1
abundance: NA
j_gene: TRBJ1-3
v_gene: TRBV18
CDR3nt: TGTGCCAGCTCACGTTCAAGGACAGGGGGCTCTGGAAACACCATATATTTT
CDR3aa: CASSRSRTGGSGNTIYF

d_gene: NA
abundance: NA
j_gene: TRBJ1-2
v_gene: TRBV4-3
CDR3nt: TGCGCCAGCAGCCAAGACCTATTCGGCCGGGGGATCGGCTACACCTTC
CDR3aa: CASSQDLFGRGIGYTF

d_gene: TRBD2
abundance: NA
j_gene: TRBJ2-5
v_gene: TRBV7-2
CDR3nt: TGTGCCAGCAGCTTAGGGCTGGGGGGGGTGGAGACCCAGTACTTC
CDR3aa: CASSLGLGGVETQYF

d_gene: NA
abundance: few
j_gene: TRBJ1-5
v_gene: TRBV18
CDR3nt: TGTGCCAGCTCACTTCAAACCGGGACAAGTAGCAATCAGCCCCAGCATTTT
CDR3aa: CASSLQTGTSSNQPQHF

d_gene: NA
abundance: few
j_gene: TRBJ1-1
v_gene: TRBV28
CDR3nt: TGTGCCAGCAGTTTCGCGGGTACCGAGAACACTGAAGCTTTCTTT
CDR3aa: CASSFAGTENTEAFF

d_gene: TRBD1
abundance: NA
j_gene: TRBJ1-2
v_gene: TRBV28
CDR3nt: TGTGCCAGCAGCCCAACCGGGACAGGGAGGGCCGTTAACTATGGCTACACCTTC
CDR3aa: CASSPTGTGRAVNYGYTF

d_gene: TRBD2
abundance: once
j_gene: TRBJ2-7
v_gene: TRBV4-1
CDR3nt: TGCGCCAGCAGCCAAGGAAGGGCACTAGCGGGAGGAGAGCAGTACTTC
CDR3aa: CASSQGRALAGGEQYF

d_gene: TRBD2
abundance: NA
j_gene: TRBJ2-7
v_gene: TRBV27
CDR3nt: TGTGCCAGCAGTTTGACTAGCGGGATTTACGAGCAGTACTTC
CDR3aa: CASSLTSGIYEQYF

d_gene: NA
abundance: few
j_gene: TRBJ2-3
v_gene: TRBV12-3/TRBV12-4
CDR3nt: TGTGCCAGCAGTTTCGCGGATACGCAGTATTTT
CDR3aa: CASSFADTQYF

d_gene: TRBD2
abundance: NA
j_gene: TRBJ2-3
v_gene: TRBV7-8
CDR3nt: TGTGCCAGCAGCCCGCGGACTAGCGGTACTTGGGATACGCAGTATTTT
CDR3aa: CASSPRTSGTWDTQYF

d_gene: NA
abundance: NA
j_gene: TRBJ2-5
v_gene: TRBV7-2
CDR3nt: TGTGCCAGCAGCTTCTCGGGGACCCAGTACTTC
CDR3aa: CASSFSGTQYF

d_gene: TRBD1
abundance: NA
j_gene: TRBJ1-4
v_gene: TRBV5-1
CDR3nt: TGCGCCAGCAGCTTGGGGACAGGGGCTTATGAAAAACTGTTTTTT
CDR3aa: CASSLGTGAYEKLFF